This T cell receptor (beta chain) was obtained from a study of identical twins. This clonotype was seen only a few times. In germline, CDR1 is MNHEY, CDR2 SMNVEV (reference sequence). V lost 6 bases and J lost 1, with 25 bases in between. The CDR3 runs 19 residues. Donors were all healthy Caucasians. TCRdb used MiXCR to reprocess the 5' RACE reads, holding one entry per CDR3 protein. This table has 540,000 or so distinct CDR3 sequences, about 20% appearing once. In addition, the sample was reused for a study of yellow fever vaccine responses in identical twins.

This chain joins TRBV27 and TRBJ2-1; TRBD2 is a possible D gene (6 bases). The sequenced material came from CD4+ T cells sorted from blood. The source of this sequence is a woman between 18 and 29 years old in good health. For the CDR3, the DNA is TGTGCCAGCAGACACACGGCAAGCGGGCCGCTTTGGTCCTACAATGAGCAGTTCTTC. It specifies CASRHTASGPLWSYNEQFF.